This T cell receptor beta chain was sequenced for a study of post-analysis software for immune sequencing data. The study's findings and limits: The five TRBV segments detected at higher frequency in patients than in controls included TRBV5-6, TRBV5-1 and TRBV20-1.

The authors incorporated unique molecular identifiers into the TCR beta cDNA libraries. TCRdb recomputed calls from the PCR reads with MiXCR, one row per CDR3 protein. The sample contains about 160,000 distinct CDR3 sequences, roughly 34% of which appear only once. CDR1 and CDR2 (germline): SGHDN, FVKESK. There are 16 residues in the CDR3. V lost 3 bases to trimming and J lost 4 bases, with 18 bases between them. A single count supports this clonotype. Its antigen is not known. The receptor was derived from a girl aged 10-17 years with multiple sclerosis. The chain couples TRBV14 to TRBJ1-1; perhaps TRBD1 as D (6 bases). Here the sequenced sample was blood, taken after autologous hematopoietic stem cell transplantation. This CDR3 is CASSHRAGVRSTEAFF. CDR3 DNA: TGTGCCAGCAGCCACCGGGCAGGGGTTCGCAGCACTGAAGCTTTCTTT. The variable domain in full, completed from reference TRBV14 and TRBJ1-1, reads EAGVTQFPSHSVIEKGQTVTLRCDPISGHDNLYWYRRVMGKEIKFLLHFVKESKQDESGMPNNRFLAERTGGTYSTLKVQPAELEDSGVYFCASSHRAGVRSTEAFFGQGTRLTVV.